A single sample gave rise to the 19 T cell receptor beta chains below, sequenced in a study of blood T cell repertoires in COVID-19. The table came from immunoSEQ multiplex PCR; TCRdb's copy has only in-frame clones and leaves some out. The sample includes fewer than 200,000 clones, around 90% seen only once; the top ten take nearly 0.55%. Sequenced material: peripheral blood. Receptor source: a man aged 45-65 years with acute or convalescent COVID-19.

The genes are TRBV5-1 and TRBJ2-1; TRBD2 agrees at 12 bases. Germline V lookup: CDR1 SGHRS, CDR2 YFSETQ. V dropped 1 base and J dropped 10; count of bases not matched to a gene: 18. There are 19 residues in the CDR3. CDR3 region: CASSLKTSGRRQAFREQFF. The CDR3 nucleotides read TGCGCCAGCAGCTTGAAGACTAGCGGGAGAAGACAGGCCTTCCGGGAGCAGTTCTTC.

V is TRBV19 and J is TRBJ2-6, with 7 bases that match TRBD1. The CDR3 is 14 amino acids. After removal of 8 bases from V and 4 bases from J, the junction contained 5 bases not matched to a gene. Germline assignment: CDR1 LNHDA and CDR2 SQIVND (reference sequence). CDR3 nucleotides: TGTGCCAGTTCCACAGGGGTGGGGGCCAACGTCCTGACTTTC. This sequence encodes CASSTGVGANVLTF.

Only one count was recorded for this clone. J is TRBJ2-7 and V is TRBV6-5; maybe TRBD2 (6 bases). The CDR3 contains 15 residues. Trimming cost V 6 bases and J 0 bases, with 15 bases left between them. Germline V lookup: CDR1 MNHEY, CDR2 SVGAGI. CDR3 bases: TGTGCCAGCAGGGAGAGGAGGGATAGCTCCTACGAGCAGTACGTC. Translation gives CASRERRDSSYEQYV.

This clone was counted only a few times. The rearrangement uses TRBV7-9 and TRBJ1-1; maybe TRBD1 (5 bases). V was trimmed by 5 bases and J by 4 bases, leaving 14 bases between them. Germline-derived CDR1 and CDR2 are SEHNR and FQNEAQ (reference sequence). CDR3 length: 14 amino acids. This CDR3 reads CASSSRAVVTEAFF. In DNA form, the CDR3 reads TGTGCCAGCAGCAGCAGGGCGGTAGTCACTGAAGCTTTCTTT.

V gene TRBV28 combines with J gene TRBJ2-7; 12 bases are a match to TRBD2. Germline CDR1 reads MDHEN; CDR2 reads SYDVKM. This CDR3 spans 15 amino acids. After removal of 1 base from V and 4 bases from J, the junction contained 2 bases not matched to a gene. CDR3 sequence (DNA): TGTGCCAGCAGTTTATTCACTAGCGGGAGGTACGAGCAGTACTTC. It specifies CASSLFTSGRYEQYF.

The chain is built from TRBV10-3 and TRBJ2-2, with 12 bases matching TRBD2. The CDR3 length is 15 residues. Germline V gives CDR1 ENHRY, CDR2 SYGVKD. V gave up 5 bases and J gave up 4 bases; unmatched junction bases: 2. The CDR3: CAISLAGGRTGELFF. In DNA, the CDR3 is TGTGCCATCAGTCTAGCGGGAGGGCGCACCGGGGAGCTGTTTTTT.

The V and J genes are TRBV30 and TRBJ1-3, with D tentatively TRBD1 (5 bases). Trimming pared 5 bases from V and 3 bases from J, leaving 14 bases between. Germline V CDR1 and CDR2: GTSNPN, SVGIG (reference sequence). The CDR3 consists of 14 residues. The CDR3 DNA is TGTGCCTGGTCCACAGGCATGGGTGGAAACACCATATATTTT. It yields the protein CAWSTGMGGNTIYF.

The chain joins TRBV6-4 to TRBJ2-6, with D possibly TRBD1 on 5 matching bases. CDR1 and CDR2 (germline): MRHNA, SNTAGT. This CDR3 spans 16 amino acids. V lost 3 bases and J lost 0, with 9 bases in between. The CDR3 protein is CASSEGQVSGANVLTF. The CDR3 DNA sequence: TGTGCCAGCAGTGAAGGACAAGTCTCTGGGGCCAACGTCCTGACTTTC.

CDR3 nucleotides: TGCAGCGTTCGTGGGGGGGACGGAGGTATGAACACTGAAGCTTTCTTT. Its protein product is CSVRGGDGGMNTEAFF. The chain couples TRBV29-1 to TRBJ1-1; possibly TRBD1 for D (5 bases). Between the trimmed V and J ends, which lost 5 bases and 0 bases, there was a span of 19 bases. CDR1 SQVTM and CDR2 ANQGSEA come from the germline V gene. The CDR3 is made up of 16 amino acids.

The chain employs TRBV7-6 and TRBJ2-3; 11 nucleotides agree with TRBD2. Trimming took 5 bases from V and 4 from J; bases not matched to a gene: 14. CDR1 and CDR2 from the germline V gene are SGHVS and FNYEAQ. The CDR3 loop spans 18 amino acids. The CDR3 nucleotides are TGTGCCAGCAGCCTCTTGGGGCGGACTAGCGGGTATCCAGATACGCAGTATTTT. Translating it yields CASSLLGRTSGYPDTQYF. The whole variable domain, filled in from reference TRBV7-6 and TRBJ2-3, reads GAGVSQSPRYKVTKRGQDVALRCDPISGHVSLYWYRQALGQGPEFLTYFNYEAQQDKSGLPNDRFSAERPEGSISTLTIQRTEQRDSAMYRCASSLLGRTSGYPDTQYFGPGTRLTVL.

The chain uses TRBV5-1 and TRBJ2-7; TRBD2 matches 9 bases. The CDR3 loop spans 14 amino acids. With V trimmed by 4 bases and J by 10 bases, 12 bases remained unmatched. Germline CDR1 and CDR2: SGHRS and YFSETQ. CDR3 protein: CASSRLGAGGLQYF. CDR3 DNA: TGCGCCAGCAGCCGGCTTGGGGCGGGAGGGCTCCAGTACTTC.

The gene calls are TRBV19 and TRBJ1-1, with 7 bases lining up with TRBD1. V lost 5 bases to trimming and J lost 4 bases; unmatched junction nucleotides: 7. The CDR3 has 14 amino acids. The V gene's germline CDR1 is LNHDA and CDR2 SQIVND (reference sequence). CDR3 coding DNA: TGTGCCAGTAGTGACAGGGCAGTAAGCACTGAAGCTTTCTTT. Its translation: CASSDRAVSTEAFF.

This clone is a singleton in its sample. The chain links TRBV29-1 to TRBJ2-2; possibly TRBD2 for D (6 bases). V was cut by 7 bases and J by 4 bases, with 16 bases left in between. This CDR3 is 14 amino acids long. Germline CDR1 and CDR2: SQVTM and ANQGSEA. CDR3 in DNA: TGCAGCGCCCAGGTCATAGCGGCCACCGGGGAGCTGTTTTTT. This translates into CSAQVIAATGELFF.

This chain joins TRBV4-1 and TRBJ2-3; D ambiguous. Trimming cost V 0 bases and J 0 bases, with 10 bases left between them. This CDR3 is 16 amino acids long. Germline V gene lookup returns CDR1 MGHRA and CDR2 YSYEKL. The CDR3 here is CASSQDRLESTDTQYF. Written as DNA, the CDR3 is TGCGCCAGCAGCCAAGATCGGCTAGAAAGCACAGATACGCAGTATTTT.

This sequence joins TRBV19 and TRBJ1-5; 8 bases align to TRBD1. The CDR3 sequence is 14 residues long. Trimming cost V 7 bases and J 5 bases; bases outside gene matches: 7. The germline V gene has CDR1 LNHDA and CDR2 SQIVND (reference sequence). In nucleotides, the CDR3 is TGTGCCAGTACCACCGGACAGGGTGATCAGCCCCAGCATTTT. This encodes CASTTGQGDQPQHF.

This sequence joins TRBV18 and TRBJ1-1; D is perhaps TRBD1 (5 bases). Germline V gene lookup returns CDR1 KGHSH and CDR2 LQKENI. V was trimmed by 1 base and J by 5 bases, leaving 14 bases between them. This CDR3 has 15 residues. CDR3 nucleotide sequence: TGTGCCAGCTCACCACAACAGGATAAGTGGACTGAAGCTTTCTTT. Its protein product is CASSPQQDKWTEAFF. Full variable domain (rest looked up from reference TRBV18 and TRBJ1-1): NAGVMQNPRHLVRRRGQEARLRCSPMKGHSHVYWYRQLPEEGLKFMVYLQKENIIDESGMPKERFSAEFPKEGPSILRIQQVVRGDSAAYFCASSPQQDKWTEAFFGQGTRLTVV.

The CDR3 DNA reads TGTGCCAGCTCACCCGGCACGGGGAAAGAGACCCAGTACTTC. Translating gives CASSPGTGKETQYF. The V and J genes are TRBV18 and TRBJ2-5, with D perhaps TRBD2 (5 bases). The ends were cut back, 3 bases at V and 3 bases at J, with 11 bases in the middle. The germline V gene encodes CDR1 KGHSH and CDR2 LQKENI. The CDR3 is made up of 14 amino acids.

The sample holds one count of this clone. The rearrangement links TRBV11-1 to TRBJ2-1, with TRBD2 matching over 7 bases. This CDR3 has 15 amino acids. Germline V CDR1 and CDR2: SGHAT, FQDESV (reference sequence). V shed 1 base, J shed 6 bases, and the junction held 6 bases outside the gene matches. Here the CDR3 reads CASSLGGTIFNEQFF. The CDR3 DNA follows: TGTGCCAGCAGCTTAGGGGGGACTATTTTCAATGAGCAGTTCTTC.

The chain combines TRBV11-2 with TRBJ2-7; 8 bases match TRBD1. Trimming at V came to 5 bases and at J to 3 bases, leaving 9 bases not matched to a gene. The germline V gene encodes CDR1 SGHAT and CDR2 FQNNGV. This CDR3 comprises 15 residues. The CDR3 sequence: CASSRTDRGSYEQYV. In DNA form, the CDR3 reads TGTGCCAGCAGCCGCACAGACAGGGGAAGCTACGAGCAGTACGTC.